The 11 T cell receptor beta chains reported below all come from one sample, sequenced in a study of monozygotic twins with inflammatory bowel disease. TCRdb reprocessed the 5' RACE reads, with one entry per CDR3 protein and no DNA. This specimen shows over 200,000 distinct CDR3 sequences; the ten leading clones hold around 1.5%. The sequenced material came from blood. These receptors came from a human donor with ulcerative colitis or Crohn's disease, or a healthy co-twin of an affected twin (not recorded which).

This rearrangement joins TRBV7-6 to TRBJ2-1. CDR3 length: 12 residues. Germline V gene data show CDR1 as SGHVS and CDR2 as FNYEAQ. CDR3 sequence: CASSPFDNEQFF.

The V call is TRBV7-2, the J call TRBJ1-1. CDR3 length equals 16 residues. The germline V gene has CDR1 SGHTA and CDR2 FQGNSA. CDR3 sequence: CASSSRGGVMNTEAFF. Full variable domain (missing parts from reference TRBV7-2 and TRBJ1-1): GAGVSQSPSNKVTEKGKDVELRCDPISGHTALYWYRQSLGQGLEFLIYFQGNSAPDKSGLPSDRFSAERTGGSVSTLTIQRTQQEDSAVYLCASSSRGGVMNTEAFFGQGTRLTVV.

The chain combines TRBV11-3 with TRBJ2-7. CDR1 is SGHNT and CDR2 is YENEEA in the germline V gene. The CDR3 sequence is 13 residues long. CDR3 protein: CASSFRGFNEQYF.

The rearrangement links TRBV28 to TRBJ1-2; TCRdb's assignment of TRBD1 cannot be checked, as there is no DNA. The CDR3 is made up of 13 amino acids. CDR1 and CDR2 (germline): MDHEN, SYDVKM. CDR3 loop: CASSLGHTYGYTF.

The V gene is TRBV5-1, the J gene TRBJ2-7. The CDR3 is 15 residues long. Germline CDR1 is SGHRS and CDR2 is YFSETQ. The CDR3 is CASSSTPGTPYEQYF.

This sequence joins TRBV25-1 and TRBJ2-7. The CDR3 runs 13 residues. Germline V gene sequence: CDR1 MGHDK, CDR2 SYGVNS. CDR3: CASSEEETYEQYF.

This sequence joins TRBV3-1 and TRBJ2-1; without DNA, the TCRdb call of TRBD2 cannot be checked. CDR3 length equals 15 residues. Germline V gene lookup returns CDR1 LGHDT and CDR2 YNNKEL (reference sequence). The CDR3: CASTSGGAVTNEQFF.

This rearrangement joins TRBV27 to TRBJ1-6. The CDR3 runs 13 residues. Germline CDR1 reads MNHEY; CDR2 reads SMNVEV (reference sequence). CDR3 sequence: CASSPLINSPLHF.

The rearrangement links TRBV10-3 to TRBJ2-2. CDR3 size: 14 residues. Per germline, CDR1 ENHRY and CDR2 SYGVKD. The CDR3 loop reads CAISEFKVIGELFF.

This chain uses TRBV29-1 with TRBJ2-1; TCRdb indicates TRBD1, and absent DNA this call remains unverified. CDR3 size: 15 residues. Germline V gene data show CDR1 as SQVTM and CDR2 as ANQGSEA. The CDR3 is CSVGTGPRGYNEQFF.

V and J are TRBV12-3 or TRBV12-4 and TRBJ2-7. This CDR3 has 11 amino acids. This chain's CDR3 is CASRARDKQYF.